What follows describes a single T cell receptor (beta chain). The junction and the germline gene differ at one end; a read error may be behind it. This entry is derived from a study of blood T cell repertoires in COVID-19. Study in general: Some COVID-19 samples were acute and others convalescent; all came from the United States, Italy and Spain.

Assay: immunoSEQ multiplex PCR; the TCRdb copy retains only in-frame clones and omits some. Here the sample spans fewer than 250,000 clones, about nine tenths being singletons. CDR1 is LGHDT and CDR2 is YNNKEL in the germline V gene (reference sequence). The CDR3 totals 13 residues. This chain connects TRBV3-1 (or the pseudogene TRBV3-2) to TRBJ1-1; unclear D gene. Material: peripheral blood. The receptor was derived from a man aged 25 to 45 with acute or convalescent COVID-19. The CDR3: CASTQRTGTEAFF. CDR3 nucleotides: TGTGCCAGCACCCAAAGAACTGGCACTGAAGCTTTCTTT.